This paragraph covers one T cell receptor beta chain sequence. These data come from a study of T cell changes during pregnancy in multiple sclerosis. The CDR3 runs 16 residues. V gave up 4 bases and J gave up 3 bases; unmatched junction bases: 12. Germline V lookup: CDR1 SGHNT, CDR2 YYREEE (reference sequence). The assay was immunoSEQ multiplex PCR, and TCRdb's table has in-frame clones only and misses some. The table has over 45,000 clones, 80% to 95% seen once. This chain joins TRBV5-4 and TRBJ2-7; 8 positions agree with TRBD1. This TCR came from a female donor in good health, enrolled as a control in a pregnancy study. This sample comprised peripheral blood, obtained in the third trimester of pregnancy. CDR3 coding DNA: TGTGCCAGCAGCGGGCGACAGGGACAGGACTACTACGAGCAGTACTTC. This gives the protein CASSGRQGQDYYEQYF.